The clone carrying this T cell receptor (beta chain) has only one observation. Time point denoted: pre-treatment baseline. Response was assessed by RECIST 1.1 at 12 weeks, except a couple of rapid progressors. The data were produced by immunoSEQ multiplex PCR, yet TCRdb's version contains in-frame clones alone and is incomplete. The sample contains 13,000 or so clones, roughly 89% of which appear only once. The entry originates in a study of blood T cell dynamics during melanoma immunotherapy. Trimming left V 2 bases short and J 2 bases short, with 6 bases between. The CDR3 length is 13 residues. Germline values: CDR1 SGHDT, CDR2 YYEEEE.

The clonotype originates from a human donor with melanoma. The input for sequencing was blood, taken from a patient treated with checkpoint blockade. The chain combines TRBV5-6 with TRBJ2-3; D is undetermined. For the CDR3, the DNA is TGTGCCAGCAGCTTATCGGCCACAGATACGCAGTATTTT. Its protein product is CASSLSATDTQYF.